This T cell receptor beta chain was identified during a study of blood T cell repertoires in COVID-19. Background on the study: Samples of COVID-19 (acute and convalescent) were obtained from the United States, Italy and Spain. T cells, B-cell-depleted T cells, or PBMCs supplied cDNA or gDNA.

V gave up 7 bases and J gave up 9 bases, with 19 bases separating them. From germline, CDR1 is MDHEN and CDR2 SYDVKM. The CDR3 covers 14 residues. In the original workflow: Amplifying reference gene primers gave estimates of nucleated cell counts. Here immunoSEQ multiplex PCR was the method, and the copy in TCRdb shows in-frame clones only, minus some. V and J calls and clone size are copied from that table; D and trimming were computed from the DNA. The sample lists about 210,000 clones; less than 90% were seen once. The sequence came from a man in his 70s with acute or convalescent COVID-19. Source material: peripheral blood. The rearrangement uses TRBV28 and TRBJ2-1; weak D call: TRBD2 (5 bases). The CDR3 reads CASTRFAGHVEQFF. In DNA, the CDR3 is TGTGCCAGCACCCGGTTCGCGGGCCACGTTGAGCAGTTCTTC.